This is a list of T cell receptor beta chains from one sample in a study of T-cell reconstitution after alpha-beta-depleted transplantation in children. Via MiXCR, TCRdb re-called the PCR reads, giving one row per CDR3 protein. In the table there are almost 600,000 distinct CDR3 sequences, 20% to 30% of which are singletons. Here the sequenced sample was PBMCs, taken before TCRalphabeta/CD19-depleted stem cell transplant. These receptors were collected from a boy younger than two with Wiskott-Aldrich syndrome, due to receive a stem cell transplant. Both conserved end residues are part of each CDR3. D genes are given only for firm matches. Clone size appears in some rows only: once, few, many, or a class for an expanded clone.

J | size | D | V | CDR3 | DNA
TRBJ2-7 | - | - | TRBV7-2 | CASSYETIYEQYF | TGTGCCAGCAGTTATGAAACGATCTACGAGCAGTACTTC
TRBJ2-5 | - | TRBD2 | TRBV14 | CASSRPSSGVALWETQYF | TGTGCCAGCAGCCGCCCCTCTAGCGGGGTAGCTTTGTGGGAGACCCAGTACTTC
TRBJ2-3 | - | TRBD2 | TRBV9 | CASSTGTSGNTDTQYF | TGTGCCAGCAGCACCGGGACTAGCGGAAACACAGATACGCAGTATTTT
TRBJ2-5 | few | - | TRBV7-3 | CASSSGQSETQYF | TGTGCCAGCAGCTCTGGACAGTCAGAGACCCAGTACTTC
TRBJ2-3 | - | - | TRBV5-1 | CASSLEPVTDTQYF | TGCGCCAGCAGCTTGGAACCAGTAACAGATACGCAGTATTTT
TRBJ2-6 | - | - | TRBV19 | CASSRYTHSGANVLTF | TGTGCCAGTAGTCGATACACCCACTCTGGGGCCAACGTCCTGACTTTC
TRBJ2-7 | - | TRBD2 | TRBV7-8 | CASSLATSGSAEQYF | TGTGCCAGCAGCTTAGCGACTAGCGGGAGCGCAGAGCAGTACTTC
TRBJ1-4 | many | TRBD1 | TRBV7-2 | CASSLATGRGLRLFF | TGTGCCAGCAGCTTAGCGACGGGAAGGGGGCTCCGGCTGTTTTTT
TRBJ2-3 | few | TRBD2 | TRBV7-9 | CASSLRGLAGSTDTQYF | TGTGCCAGCAGCTTAAGGGGACTAGCGGGATCCACAGATACGCAGTATTTT
TRBJ1-2 | once | TRBD1 | TRBV3-1 | CASSQAGGASYGYTF | TGTGCCAGCAGCCAAGCAGGGGGCGCTAGCTATGGCTACACCTTC
TRBJ2-2 | - | - | TRBV10-3 | CAISEGGFGVPRSGELFF | TGTGCCATCAGTGAGGGAGGATTTGGCGTGCCAAGGTCCGGGGAGCTGTTTTTT
TRBJ2-1 | - | - | TRBV5-1 | CASSLASAKAGEQFF | TGCGCCAGCAGCTTGGCTTCAGCTAAGGCGGGTGAGCAGTTCTTC
TRBJ2-5 | few | TRBD2 | TRBV7-6 | CASSLVGLAGAETQYF | TGTGCCAGCAGCTTAGTCGGTCTAGCGGGGGCAGAGACCCAGTACTTC
TRBJ2-1 | - | - | TRBV27 | CASSPDTLAPTGNEQFF | TGTGCCAGCAGTCCAGACACGCTAGCCCCGACAGGAAATGAGCAGTTCTTC
TRBJ2-5 | - | TRBD1 | TRBV20-1 | CSARRTGTGQETQYF | TGCAGTGCTAGGAGGACAGGGACGGGGCAAGAGACCCAGTACTTC
TRBJ2-7 | few | TRBD2 | TRBV12-3/TRBV12-4 | CASSFIRATSGNKYEQYF | TGTGCCAGCAGTTTCATTCGGGCGACTAGCGGGAATAAGTACGAGCAGTACTTC
TRBJ2-5 | - | TRBD2 | TRBV20-1 | CSARDHVAGEQETQYF | TGCAGTGCTAGAGATCACGTAGCGGGAGAGCAAGAGACCCAGTACTTC
TRBJ2-7 | few | TRBD1 | TRBV7-6 | CASSLVPGGDEQYF | TGTGCCAGCAGCTTAGTCCCAGGGGGCGACGAGCAGTACTTC
TRBJ2-1 | few | TRBD2 | TRBV9 | CASSVSPGLAPNEQFF | TGTGCCAGCAGCGTATCACCGGGACTAGCCCCCAATGAGCAGTTCTTC
TRBJ1-2 | - | TRBD1 | TRBV15 | CATSKKDRNNYGYTF | TGTGCCACCAGTAAGAAGGACAGGAACAACTATGGCTACACCTTC
TRBJ2-1 | - | - | TRBV12-3/TRBV12-4 | CASRSYQGIGQNEQFF | TGTGCCAGCAGGAGTTACCAGGGGATCGGACAGAATGAGCAGTTCTTC
TRBJ2-5 | - | TRBD1 | TRBV11-2 | CASSLNRGRQETQYF | TGTGCCAGCAGCTTAAACAGGGGGAGGCAAGAGACCCAGTACTTC
TRBJ2-7 | - | - | TRBV9 | CASSVGVGAYEQYF | TGTGCCAGCAGCGTTGGGGTGGGAGCCTACGAGCAGTACTTC
TRBJ2-1 | - | TRBD2 | TRBV15 | CATSRDAAGVAYNEQFF | TGTGCCACCAGCAGAGACGCTGCGGGAGTCGCCTACAATGAGCAGTTCTTC
TRBJ1-5 | - | - | TRBV12-3/TRBV12-4 | CASSFETENQPQHF | TGTGCCAGCAGTTTCGAGACAGAAAATCAGCCCCAGCATTTT
TRBJ2-2 | few | - | TRBV12-3/TRBV12-4 | CASSLARWQGTNTGELFF | TGTGCCAGCAGTTTAGCGCGATGGCAGGGGACGAACACTGGGGAGCTGTTTTTT
TRBJ2-7 | - | - | TRBV24-1 | CATSDLKKDFSYEQYF | TGTGCCACCAGTGATTTGAAGAAGGACTTCTCCTACGAGCAGTACTTC
TRBJ2-3 | - | TRBD2 | TRBV4-2 | CASSRDLTSGGSDTQYF | TGTGCCAGCAGCCGAGACTTGACTAGCGGGGGCTCAGATACGCAGTATTTT
TRBJ1-2 | - | - | TRBV12-3/TRBV12-4 | CASSLEAGYGYTF | TGTGCCAGCAGTTTAGAAGCAGGGTATGGCTACACCTTC
TRBJ1-2 | few | - | TRBV20-1 | CSARPPAAGSKGYGYTF | TGCAGTGCTAGACCCCCTGCGGCAGGTTCCAAGGGCTATGGCTACACCTTC
TRBJ2-3 | - | TRBD2 | TRBV7-9 | CASRSGLAASTDTQYF | TGTGCCAGCAGAAGCGGACTAGCGGCTAGCACAGATACGCAGTATTTT
TRBJ1-6 | - | - | TRBV12-3/TRBV12-4 | CASSLTGFFNSPLHF | TGTGCCAGCAGTTTGACAGGATTCTTTAATTCACCCCTCCACTTT
TRBJ2-1 | - | - | TRBV5-1 | CASSWDSKQFF | TGCGCCAGCAGTTGGGACTCCAAGCAGTTCTTC
TRBJ2-1 | few | TRBD2 | TRBV5-1 | CASSLGREGRDEQFF | TGCGCCAGCAGCTTGGGGCGGGAGGGCCGGGATGAGCAGTTCTTC
TRBJ2-5 | - | - | TRBV4-1 | CASSQEARVVIKETQYF | TGCGCCAGCAGCCAAGAGGCGCGCGTGGTCATAAAAGAGACCCAGTACTTC
TRBJ2-6 | - | - | TRBV4-2 | CASSQELVGANVLTF | TGTGCCAGCAGCCAAGAATTGGTTGGGGCCAACGTCCTGACTTTC
TRBJ2-1 | - | TRBD2 | TRBV5-1 | CASSLVGGRSYNEQFF | TGCGCCAGCAGCTTGGTTGGCGGGAGGTCCTACAATGAGCAGTTCTTC
TRBJ1-2 | - | - | TRBV4-2 | CASSHPHHYGYTF | TGTGCCAGCAGCCATCCCCACCACTATGGCTACACCTTC
TRBJ2-5 | - | - | TRBV10-3 | CAISPRRETTQYF | TGTGCCATCAGTCCCAGGAGAGAGACGACCCAGTACTTC
TRBJ2-3 | many | TRBD1 | TRBV6-5 | CASSSHRTGGTDTQYF | TGTGCCAGCAGTTCCCATAGGACAGGGGGCACAGATACGCAGTATTTT
TRBJ2-3 | few | - | TRBV24-1 | CATSESQHTQYF | TGTGCCACCAGTGAAAGTCAGCATACGCAGTATTTT
TRBJ2-4 | few | - | TRBV28 | CASSRGALGNIQYF | TGTGCCAGCAGTCGTGGGGCACTGGGGAACATTCAGTACTTC
TRBJ1-1 | - | - | TRBV29-1 | CSVDSSGFSRLSTEAFF | TGCAGCGTTGACTCGTCGGGATTCTCTAGACTAAGCACTGAAGCTTTCTTT
TRBJ2-7 | few | - | TRBV6-2/TRBV6-3 | CASSYANRPDGYEQYF | TGTGCCAGCAGTTACGCGAACAGACCGGACGGATACGAGCAGTACTTC
TRBJ2-5 | few | TRBD2 | TRBV28 | CASSLSLAGVQETQYF | TGTGCCAGCAGTTTATCACTAGCGGGAGTACAAGAGACCCAGTACTTC
TRBJ1-5 | - | TRBD1 | TRBV20-1 | CSAVQGVGNQPQHF | TGCAGTGCTGTACAGGGGGTTGGCAATCAGCCCCAGCATTTT
TRBJ2-5 | many | TRBD2 | TRBV15 | CATSRDGGSGRETQYF | TGTGCCACCAGCAGAGATGGTGGTAGCGGGAGAGAGACCCAGTACTTC
TRBJ2-6 | - | TRBD1 | TRBV27 | CASSWTGLHSGANVLTF | TGTGCCAGCAGTTGGACAGGCCTTCACTCTGGGGCCAACGTCCTGACTTTC
TRBJ2-1 | once | TRBD1 | TRBV20-1 | CSARGGDRGYNEQFF | TGCAGTGCTAGAGGGGGGGACAGGGGTTACAATGAGCAGTTCTTC
TRBJ1-2 | few | - | TRBV9 | CASSVGRGFDGYTF | TGTGCCAGCAGCGTGGGAAGGGGGTTTGACGGCTACACCTTC
TRBJ2-1 | - | - | TRBV6-2/TRBV6-3 | CASSYGARPFF | TGTGCCAGCAGTTACGGGGCGAGGCCGTTCTTC